This T cell receptor beta chain emerged from a study of cytomegalovirus exposure and HLA in healthy donors. Points from the study as a whole: The likely origin of a cluster of highly shared sequence variants was a sequencing artifact.

At the time of sampling, donors were nominally healthy, though unrecorded immune exposures were likely. Use of 60 Vbeta and 13 Jbeta primers characterized the PCR. Data came from immunoSEQ multiplex PCR; TCRdb stores just in-frame clones and leaves some out. The data hold 75,000 to 100,000 clones, with roughly 70% observed a single time. Comment on this clone: Its antigen is not known.

The TCR comes from a male donor in good health and CMV-seronegative. Sequencing was done on a sample of PBMCs.

CDR3 protein: CASSLLARRQYF. The CDR3, as DNA: TGTGCCAGCAGTCTGCTGGCCAGAAGGCAGTACTTC. The rearrangement uses TRBV28 and TRBJ2-7; D gene ambiguous. Looked up from germline, CDR1 is MDHEN and CDR2 is SYDVKM. The V and J ends lost 5 bases and 9 bases respectively, with 14 bases between them. This CDR3 has 12 residues.